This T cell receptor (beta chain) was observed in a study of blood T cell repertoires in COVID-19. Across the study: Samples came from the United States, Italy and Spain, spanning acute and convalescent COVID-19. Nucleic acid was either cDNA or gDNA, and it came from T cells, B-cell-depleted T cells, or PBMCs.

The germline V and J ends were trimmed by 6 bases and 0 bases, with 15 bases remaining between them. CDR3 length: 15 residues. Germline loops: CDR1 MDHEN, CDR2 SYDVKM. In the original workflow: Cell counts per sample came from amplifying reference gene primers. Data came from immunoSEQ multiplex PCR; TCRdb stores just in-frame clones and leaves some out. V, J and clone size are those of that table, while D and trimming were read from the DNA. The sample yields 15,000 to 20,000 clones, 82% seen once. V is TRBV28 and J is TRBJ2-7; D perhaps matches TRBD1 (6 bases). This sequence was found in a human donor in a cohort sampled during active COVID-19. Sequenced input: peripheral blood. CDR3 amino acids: CASSVPDSSSYEQYF. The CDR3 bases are TGTGCCAGCAGCGTCCCGGACAGTAGCTCCTACGAGCAGTACTTC.